This T cell receptor beta chain stems from a study of type 1 regulatory T cells (dated by TCRdb to the early 2020s). Broadly, across the study: An in vitro protocol by which a Tr1-enriched, alloantigen-specific CD4 T cell product named T-allo10 was generated was characterized in the study. T-allo10 was being evaluated clinically in patients with hematological malignancies who were receiving allogeneic hematopoietic stem cell transplantation.

From its cysteine to its phenylalanine, the CDR3 spans 15 amino acids. CDR3 DNA is the only sequence kept; it has 45 bases, read in frame from the first base. The germline V gene supplies CDR1 SGHRS and CDR2 YFSETQ. Relative to germline, V is 2 bases shorter and J is 10 bases shorter, with 19 bases between their ends. Sequencing instrument: Illumina MiSeq. The raw public reads went through TCRdb reprocessing: fastp at Q25, MiXCR clone calling, in-frame beta chains kept. Each CDR3 protein appears once, grouped with its most common genes and DNA. This sample lists some 100,000 distinct CDR3 sequences; 25% to 40% were detected once. The ten largest clones capture less than 2.5% of the sample. This clonotype was detected only a few times. Its antigen target is currently unknown. No base qualities exist here, and no much larger clone lies one base off it.

The sequence links TRBV5-1 to TRBJ2-1; the D segment might be TRBD1 or TRBD2, since each matches 5 bases. The sequenced sample was CD4+ T cells, either the whole sample or a sorted fraction (not recorded which). The clonotype comes from a human donor in good health. The sequenced DNA: TGCGCCAGCAGCTTTACCGGGACCTCGAGAGGCGAGCAGTTCTTC. The encoded protein is CASSFTGTSRGEQFF.